This TCR beta chain was retrieved from a study of early T cells in non-severe SARS-CoV-2 infection. Study-level background: Unsorted whole blood bulk RNA was sequenced, with unpaired chains.

Molecules of cDNA were individually given unique molecular identifiers that were attached to them. TCRdb called the 5' RACE reads again in MiXCR, with one record for every CDR3 protein. The table lists about 87,000 distinct CDR3 sequences, 12% to 15% of them singletons. This clonotype was seen more than once but under ten times. What it binds is unknown. Findings and limits, study-wide: VDJdb matching skewed toward anti-spike CD8 responses, missing private and CD4 specificities.

Germline loops: CDR1 GTSNPN, CDR2 SVGIG (reference sequence). The CDR3 runs 14 residues. The trim removed 4 bases at V and 2 bases at J, leaving 5 bases unmatched. This chain joins TRBV30 and TRBJ2-4, with 7 bases that match TRBD1. The TCR originated in an adult who was a healthcare worker with PCR-confirmed SARS-CoV-2 infection or an uninfected control (not recorded which). Sequenced material: whole blood. The CDR3 nucleotides are TGTGCCTGGAACCCCAGGGGGTCCAAAAACATTCAGTACTTC. Translated: CAWNPRGSKNIQYF.